Below, 3 T cell receptor beta chains from the same sample are listed, as sequenced in a study of T cell responses to AZD1222 COVID-19 vaccine. Some clones are missing from TCRdb's copy, which holds only in-frame ones; the method was immunoSEQ multiplex PCR. The table shows about 150,000 clones, with roughly 94% occurring only once. The sample in question was peripheral blood, obtained on day 0 of AZD1222 vaccination. These receptors all stem from an adult in good health.

The rearrangement links TRBV6-4 to TRBJ2-7, with 12 bases fitting TRBD2. Germline-derived CDR1 and CDR2 are MRHNA and SNTAGT. Germline trimming cut 2 bases from V and 3 bases from J; bases unmatched to any gene: 8. CDR3 length: 17 residues. The CDR3 loop reads CASSDRSRTSGVYEQYV. CDR3 bases: TGTGCCAGCAGTGACCGCTCGAGGACTAGCGGGGTCTACGAGCAGTACGTC.

This chain links TRBV7-3 with TRBJ2-2; 7 bases fit TRBD2. V gave up 5 bases and J gave up 4 bases; unmatched junction bases: 10. The CDR3 contains 16 residues. Germline CDR1 SGHTA, CDR2 FQGTGA. CDR3 loop: CASSRSPLAGTGELFF. CDR3 bases: TGTGCCAGCAGCCGATCCCCTTTAGCGGGCACCGGGGAGCTGTTTTTT. Full variable domain (rest looked up from reference TRBV7-3 and TRBJ2-2): GAGVSQTPSNKVTEKGKYVELRCDPISGHTALYWYRQSLGQGPEFLIYFQGTGAADDSGLPNDRFFAVRPEGSVSTLKIQRTERGDSAVYLCASSRSPLAGTGELFFGEGSRLTVL.

This clone was picked up a small number of times. The rearrangement joins TRBV14 to TRBJ2-1; the D is unclear. V was pared by 3 bases and J by 1 base, with 7 bases between. The CDR3 spans 14 residues. Per the germline V gene, CDR1 is SGHDN and CDR2 is FVKESK. The CDR3 here is CASSQWLSYNEQFF. The CDR3 DNA reads TGTGCCAGCAGCCAGTGGCTTTCCTACAATGAGCAGTTCTTC.